The present T cell receptor beta chain was sequenced within a study of blood T cell repertoires in COVID-19. Whole-study context: PBMCs, B-cell-depleted T cells, or T cells provided the cDNA or gDNA that made up the material.

Original processing notes: The assay estimated nucleated cells by amplifying reference gene primers. Only in-frame clones appear in the TCRdb table, and some are missing; sequencing was by immunoSEQ multiplex PCR. That table supplies the V and J calls and clone size; D and trimming were determined from the DNA. The table shows tens of thousands of clones, with around four fifths occurring only once. Followed over time, Seattle patients had been enrolled while infection was active. The CDR3 spans 17 residues. CDR1 is MNHNY and CDR2 is SVGAGI in the germline V gene (reference sequence). After removal of 5 bases from V and 3 bases from J, the junction contained 14 bases not matched to a gene.

Material: peripheral blood. The chain couples TRBV6-6 to TRBJ2-7, with 9 bases aligning to TRBD2. This TCR derives from a man aged 25 to 45 with COVID-19, enrolled during active disease. The DNA for the CDR3 is TGTGCCAGCAGTCACACCCCCCCGGGACTAGCCAGCTACGAGCAGTACTTC. This gives the protein CASSHTPPGLASYEQYF.